The clone carrying this TCR beta chain was detected a few times. Its specificity is not known. The sample belongs to a study of blood T cells in healthy people across ages. Points from the study as a whole: In long-lived donors, naive CD4+ cell counts and diversity exceeded those of aged donors. A strong correlation was seen between TCR beta diversity and naive T cell percentage.

The CDR3 is 12 amino acids. In germline, CDR1 is DFQATT, CDR2 SNEGSKA (reference sequence). The V gene lost 3 bases and the J gene lost 4 bases, with 9 bases spanning the gap. A second PCR, run for roughly 7 to 11 cycles, used a sample-barcoded 5' primer plus a J-beta primer mix. TCRdb re-called the 5' RACE reads through MiXCR, storing one row per CDR3 protein. The sample has 800,000 or so distinct CDR3 sequences; just under 25% are singletons. The sample was also linked to a second study, of T cells of mothers and their children. As that study records: A few healthy Caucasian mothers, along with their six children, served as the donors. An overlap that was slightly higher, though non-significant, was seen in related mother-child pairs versus unrelated pairs.

This clonotype was obtained from a boy aged 10-17 years in good health. The sample was blood. V is TRBV20-1 and J is TRBJ1-2; D is possibly TRBD1 (5 bases). The CDR3 loop is CSASGAVYGYTF. CDR3 DNA sequence: TGCAGTGCTAGTGGGGCGGTCTATGGCTACACCTTC.